The text below deals with one TCR beta chain. The antigen remains undetermined. The sample is drawn from a study of CD8 T cell repertoires and HIV-1 epitope variants. In the study overall: Twenty-five autologous and known Gag and Nef epitope variant peptides each stimulated T cells separately. Epitopes were three Gag families plus Nef HW9 and YT9. Enriched T cells were co-cultured with equal autologous T cell-negative cells. The study, taken as a whole, reports: Nef KF9 drew 4 to 6 clonotypes and HW9 one, without TAALDMSHF responses.

Sequencing used immunoSEQ multiplex PCR; TCRdb keeps in-frame clones, though not all of them. This table holds roughly 6,000 clones, around two thirds found once. The CDR3 is 13 residues long. Trimming took 4 bases from V and 6 from J, leaving 13 bases between them. The V gene's germline CDR1 is SQVTM and CDR2 ANQGSEA. This clonotype was sampled from a male donor with HIV. The chain combines TRBV29-1 with TRBJ2-1; possibly TRBD1 for D (6 bases). Sequenced input: cultured CD8+ T cells derived from PBMCs. The CDR3 loop is CSVVHRDGNEQFF. The CDR3 DNA sequence: TGCAGCGTTGTCCACAGGGACGGCAATGAGCAGTTCTTC.